The T cell receptor beta chain described here comes from a study of blood T cell repertoires in COVID-19. At the level of the study: Spain, Italy and the United States supplied samples that represented acute and convalescent COVID-19. Sample material is recorded as cDNA or gDNA derived from T cells, B-cell-depleted T cells, or PBMCs.

How the authors handled the data: Nucleated cell number was recorded as an estimate derived from reference gene primer amplification. The repertoire was sequenced with immunoSEQ multiplex PCR; TCRdb's copy has only in-frame clones and lacks some. The V and J calls and clone size are taken from that table; D and trimming were inferred from the DNA. The sample consists of around 250,000 clones, about 85% of them appearing once. Input material: peripheral blood. The clonotype comes from a man aged 18 to 30 with active or convalescent COVID-19.

CDR3 coding DNA: TGTGCCATCAGCCCGCTAGCGGGAGATCCCTACGAGCAGTACTTC. It encodes CAISPLAGDPYEQYF. This chain uses TRBV27 with TRBJ2-7; 10 bases agree with TRBD2. This CDR3 spans 15 amino acids. After removal of 10 bases from V and 2 bases from J, the junction contained 11 bases not matched to a gene. Germline V gene sequence: CDR1 MNHEY, CDR2 SMNVEV (reference sequence).